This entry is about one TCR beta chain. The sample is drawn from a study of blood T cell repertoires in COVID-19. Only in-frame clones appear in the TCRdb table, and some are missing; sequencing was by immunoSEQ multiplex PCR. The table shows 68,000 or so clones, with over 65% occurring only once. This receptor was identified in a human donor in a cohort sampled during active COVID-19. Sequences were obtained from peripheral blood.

DNA of the CDR3: TGTGCCAGTAGTATAGGGACAGGGGCAAGCGCCAATGAGCAGTTCTTC. Amino acid sequence: CASSIGTGASANEQFF. The V gene is TRBV19, the J gene TRBJ2-1, with 9 nucleotides matching TRBD1. The CDR3 is 16 residues long. Germline values: CDR1 LNHDA, CDR2 SQIVND (reference sequence). V lost 1 base, J lost 6 bases, and 7 bases stayed unmatched.